This entry describes one T cell receptor beta chain. A read error may be the cause here, since a much bigger clone is one base away. The data were obtained in a study of blood T cells in healthy people across ages. CDR3 length: 15 residues. Primers used in a second PCR of about 7 to 11 cycles were a sample-barcoded 5' primer and a J-beta primer mix. Every individual sample yielded 2.5 million or more paired-end reads (each containing CDR3). TCRdb called the 5' RACE reads again in MiXCR, with one record for every CDR3 protein. The sample includes 650,000 to 800,000 distinct CDR3 sequences, about 50% seen only once; the top ten take about 13%.

This TCR was sampled from a woman aged 80 or over in good health. The V and J genes are TRBV12-3 or TRBV12-4 and TRBJ2-4, with D possibly matching TRBD1 (5 bases). The end of the DNA fits TRBJ2-5 better, so the J call may be wrong. Sequenced: blood. CDR3 nucleotide sequence: TGTGCCAGCACAAGGGGCGAAAGCCCTCAAGGGACCCAGTACTTC. It yields the protein CASTRGESPQGTQYF.